This T cell receptor beta chain was captured by sequencing in a study of cytomegalovirus exposure and HLA in healthy donors. Study at large: Most donors, 81% of over 350 genotyped, fell in the Caucasian-associated ancestry cluster. Broader study findings: The only immune exposure information that was available was CMV serostatus. Most subjects' HLA-A and HLA-B alleles were reportedly predicted from TCR beta sequences. Per a later analysis, HLA-associated TCR beta chains showed more clonal expansion than other, equally common TCR beta chains.

There are 15 residues in the CDR3. Germline V gene sequence: CDR1 WSHSY, CDR2 SAAADI. A remark on this clone: Its antigen is not known. One end of the junction varies from germline; a read error may be responsible.

The PCR made use of 60 Vbeta and 13 Jbeta primers. Sequencing was performed with immunoSEQ multiplex PCR; in TCRdb, only in-frame clones are kept and a portion is missing. This sample has around 220,000 clones, with 65% to 75% found just once. The sequence was collected from a woman in her twenties or thirties in good health and CMV-seronegative. Sequences were obtained from PBMCs. V and J are TRBV10-2 and TRBJ2-7; maybe TRBD2 (6 bases). Written as DNA, the CDR3 is TGCGCCAGCAGTGAGTCGGGAATAGGCCCTCGGGAGCGGCGGTTC. The encoded protein is CASSESGIGPRERRF.